The 17 T cell receptor beta chains in this list originate from one sample, sequenced in a study of OX40 agonist ivuxolimab in advanced cancers. Produced via immunoSEQ multiplex PCR; TCRdb's table is partial and in-frame only. Seen here are over 3,000 clones, approximately 80% observed once, and the top ten hold 25% to 35%. The specimen comprised CD4+ or CD8+ T cells sorted from blood, sampled in a trial of the OX40 agonist ivuxolimab. The receptor source for this set is an adult with an advanced solid tumor such as melanoma, head and neck, liver or kidney cancer.

The chain is built from TRBV7-6 and TRBJ2-1; maybe TRBD2 (5 bases). V was shortened by 5 bases and J by 3 bases, with 14 bases between the two germline ends. The CDR3 is 15 amino acids. CDR1 and CDR2 (germline): SGHVS, FNYEAQ. The CDR3 region has the DNA TGTGCCAGCAGCACGGAGGCGGCCATCTACAATGAGCAGTTCTTC. Translating gives CASSTEAAIYNEQFF.

This clone was observed once. The genes are TRBV10-3 and TRBJ2-7; 7 bases are a match to TRBD2. The CDR3 has 14 residues. The ends lost 3 bases at V and 6 bases at J; junction bases unmatched: 8. The germline CDR1 and CDR2 sequences are ENHRY and SYGVKD. The CDR3 here is CAISDGGGSFEQYF. CDR3 sequence (DNA): TGTGCCATCAGTGACGGCGGGGGATCGTTCGAGCAGTACTTC.

The chain recombines TRBV9 with TRBJ2-1; weak D call: TRBD1 (7 bases). CDR1 SGDLS and CDR2 YYNGEE come from the germline V gene. CDR3 length equals 16 residues. The V end was cut by 4 bases, the J end by 3 bases, with 17 bases between. CDR3 bases: TGTGCCAGCAGCCCAGGGGGGCTAGCCCTCTACAATGAGCAGTTCTTC. Translating it yields CASSPGGLALYNEQFF.

This clone was detected a few times. The J gene is TRBJ2-7, the V gene TRBV28; 8 bases map to TRBD1. From germline, CDR1 is MDHEN and CDR2 SYDVKM. V gave up 6 bases and J gave up 5 bases; unmatched junction bases: 9. The CDR3 spans 14 residues. The CDR3 is CASSLAGTGHEQYF. The CDR3 DNA is TGTGCCAGCAGCCTAGCCGGGACAGGCCACGAGCAGTACTTC. The variable domain in full, completed from reference TRBV28 and TRBJ2-7, reads DVKVTQSSRYLVKRTGEKVFLECVQDMDHENMFWYRQDPGLGLRLIYFSYDVKMKEKGDIPEGYSVSREKKERFSLILESASTNQTSMYLCASSLAGTGHEQYFGPGTRLTVT.

The CDR3 nucleotides read TGTGCCAGCAGTCACTTGGGGAGCACAGATACGCAGTATTTT. Translated: CASSHLGSTDTQYF. The rearrangement uses TRBV6-6 and TRBJ2-3; D not resolved. This CDR3 comprises 14 residues. V was shortened by 5 bases and J by 0 bases, with 9 bases between the two germline ends. Germline assignment: CDR1 MNHNY and CDR2 SVGAGI (reference sequence).

V and J are TRBV7-2 and TRBJ2-7; D remains ambiguous. Trimming removed 5 bases from V and 3 bases from J, with 8 bases in between. The CDR3 covers 12 residues. CDR1 is SGHTA, CDR2 FQGNSA, per germline. This CDR3 reads CASSQYSYEQYF. As DNA, the CDR3 is TGTGCCAGCAGCCAATACAGCTACGAGCAGTACTTC.

The chain carries TRBV7-9 and TRBJ2-1; D is perhaps TRBD2 (5 bases). Looked up from germline, CDR1 is SEHNR and CDR2 is FQNEAQ (reference sequence). This CDR3 spans 14 amino acids. V dropped 5 bases and J dropped 8 bases, with 16 bases sitting between them. The CDR3 DNA reads TGTGCCAGCAGCCGGTGGCTTGAGGAGGATGAGCAGTTCTTC. The encoded protein is CASSRWLEEDEQFF.

The genes are TRBV1 and TRBJ2-6. TRBV1 is designated a pseudogene. This CDR3 is 17 amino acids long. The DNA for the CDR3 is TGCACCAGCAGTGGCCTGGGTTTGCAAAGTCGGGCCAACGTCCTGACTTTC. Translated, it gives CTSSGLGLQSRANVLTF.

The chain couples TRBV6-5 to TRBJ1-2; D ambiguous. V was clipped by 5 bases and J by 6 bases, with 13 bases between them. The CDR3 is 13 residues long. Per germline, CDR1 MNHEY and CDR2 SVGAGI. CDR3 nucleotide sequence: TGTGCCAGCAGTCAGACATTTCGAGATGGCTACACCTTC. Translated: CASSQTFRDGYTF.

This chain links TRBV30 with TRBJ2-7; 9 bases fit TRBD1. The CDR3 runs 15 residues. Germline assignment: CDR1 GTSNPN and CDR2 SVGIG (reference sequence). V shed 3 bases and J 5 bases; nucleotides not matched to a gene: 11. The CDR3: CAWRVLGTGFDEQYF. Here the CDR3 DNA reads TGTGCCTGGAGAGTTCTCGGGACAGGGTTTGACGAGCAGTACTTC.

The J gene is TRBJ2-7, the V gene TRBV7-9, with D uncertain. V was cut by 1 base and J by 1 base, with 5 bases left in between. This CDR3 is built from 13 residues. Germline CDR1 SEHNR, CDR2 FQNEAQ (reference sequence). CDR3 DNA: TGTGCCAGCAGCTTAGGGCATTCCTACGAGCAGTACTTC. It yields the protein CASSLGHSYEQYF.

The chain joins TRBV27 to TRBJ2-7; TRBD2 is a possible D gene (7 bases). The CDR3 has 14 amino acids. Germline CDR1 is MNHEY and CDR2 is SMNVEV (reference sequence). The ends were cut back, 4 bases at V and 2 bases at J, with 12 bases in the middle. CDR3 residues: CASSWGGPTYEQYF. In DNA form, the CDR3 reads TGTGCCAGCAGTTGGGGGGGGCCTACCTACGAGCAGTACTTC.

V gene TRBV5-1 combines with J gene TRBJ1-6, with unresolved D. The CDR3 sequence is 13 residues long. V was clipped by 0 bases and J by 7 bases, with 5 bases between them. Germline V CDR1 and CDR2: SGHRS, YFSETQ. The CDR3 loop is CASSLDLNSPLHF. CDR3 sequence (DNA): TGCGCCAGCAGCTTGGACCTAAATTCACCCCTCCACTTT. The full variable domain, completed using reference TRBV5-1 and TRBJ1-6, is KAGVTQTPRYLIKTRGQQVTLSCSPISGHRSVSWYQQTPGQGLQFLFEYFSETQRNKGNFPGRFSGRQFSNSRSEMNVSTLELGDSALYLCASSLDLNSPLHFGNGTRLTVT.

This clone was counted only a few times. V usage is TRBV19 and J usage is TRBJ1-1; 7 bases line up with TRBD1. Trimming removed 5 bases from V and 6 bases from J; junction bases left unmatched: 3. The CDR3 runs to 12 residues. Germline assignment: CDR1 LNHDA and CDR2 SQIVND (reference sequence). CDR3 residues: CASSQGGSEAFF. The DNA for the CDR3 is TGTGCCAGTAGTCAGGGGGGGTCTGAAGCTTTCTTT.

In this sample, this clone turned up a few times. This chain connects TRBV7-2 to TRBJ2-1; 7 bases agree with TRBD2. The V gene's germline CDR1 is SGHTA and CDR2 FQGNSA. The CDR3 is made up of 14 amino acids. V dropped 0 bases and J dropped 8; count of bases not matched to a gene: 4. Here the CDR3 reads CASSLAGGPYEQFF. The CDR3 nucleotides are TGTGCCAGCAGCTTAGCGGGAGGGCCCTATGAGCAGTTCTTC.

This chain connects TRBV5-6 to TRBJ1-5; D unclear. This CDR3 spans 14 amino acids. Germline V lookup: CDR1 SGHDT, CDR2 YYEEEE. V gave up 0 bases and J gave up 2 bases, with 6 bases separating them. CDR3 protein: CASSLGPGNQPQHF. CDR3 sequence (DNA): TGTGCCAGCAGCTTGGGACCGGGCAATCAGCCCCAGCATTTT.

The CDR3 region is CASSLEPGTEQFF. The CDR3, as DNA: TGTGCCAGCAGCTTAGAGCCGGGTACTGAGCAGTTCTTC. The rearrangement uses TRBV11-3 and TRBJ2-1; D is uncertain. The V end lost 0 bases, the J end lost 9 bases, and 9 bases lay between the germline ends. Germline V gene sequence: CDR1 SGHNT, CDR2 YENEEA. The CDR3 is 13 residues long. Supplemented by reference TRBV11-3 and TRBJ2-1, the full variable domain reads EAGVVQSPRYKIIEKKQPVAFWCNPISGHNTLYWYLQNLGQGPELLIRYENEEAVDDSQLPKDRFSAERLKGVDSTLKIQPAELGDSAVYLCASSLEPGTEQFFGPGTRLTVL.